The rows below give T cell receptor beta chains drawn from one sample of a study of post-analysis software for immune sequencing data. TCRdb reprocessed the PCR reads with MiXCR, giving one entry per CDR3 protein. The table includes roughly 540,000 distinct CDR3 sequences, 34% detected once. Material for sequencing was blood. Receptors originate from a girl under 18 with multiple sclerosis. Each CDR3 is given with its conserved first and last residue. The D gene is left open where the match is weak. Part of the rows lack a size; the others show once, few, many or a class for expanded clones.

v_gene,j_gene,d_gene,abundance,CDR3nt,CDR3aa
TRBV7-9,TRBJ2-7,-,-,TGTGCCAGCAGTCCTCCGGGACTGGACCCCTCCGAGCAGTACTTC,CASSPPGLDPSEQYF
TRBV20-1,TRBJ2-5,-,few,TGCAGTGCTTTCACCCAGGGTGGCCAAGAGACCCAGTACTTC,CSAFTQGGQETQYF
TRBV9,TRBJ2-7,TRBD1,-,TGTGCCAGCAGCCCGCGGGACAGGGGGCAACCCGAGCAGTACTTC,CASSPRDRGQPEQYF
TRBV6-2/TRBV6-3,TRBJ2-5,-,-,TGTGCCAGCAGTTCGGGACTCCCCCTCGGTGAGACCCAGTACTTC,CASSSGLPLGETQYF
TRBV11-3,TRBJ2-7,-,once,TGTGCCAGCAACCCTGGGAGTGTCAACGAGCAGTACTTC,CASNPGSVNEQYF
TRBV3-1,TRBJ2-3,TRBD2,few,TGTGCCAGCAGCCAAGGAGGGACTAGCGGCACAGATACGCAGTATTTT,CASSQGGTSGTDTQYF
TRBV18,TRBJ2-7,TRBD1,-,TGTGCCAGCTCATCAAGGGTTGACAGGGCTCTGTCCTACGAGCAGTACTTC,CASSSRVDRALSYEQYF
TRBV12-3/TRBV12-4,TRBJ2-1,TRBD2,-,TGTGCCAACAGTTTCGGCGGGGGGGCACGGGAGCAGTTCTTC,CANSFGGGAREQFF
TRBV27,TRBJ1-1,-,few,TGTGCCAGCAGCCGCCCCCCGGGAACCCTGAACACTGAAGCTTTCTTT,CASSRPPGTLNTEAFF
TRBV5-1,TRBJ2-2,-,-,TGCGCCAGCAGTCAGACCCACAGGGAATCCGGGGAGCTGTTTTTT,CASSQTHRESGELFF
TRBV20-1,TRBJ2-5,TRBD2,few,TGCAGTGCTAGAGATCTCAAGCTAGCGGGGAGCAACCAAGAGACCCAGTACTTC,CSARDLKLAGSNQETQYF
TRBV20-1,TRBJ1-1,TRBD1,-,TGCAGTGTTATTAGTCAAGGGGGACAGGGGCTGAGAGAAGCTTTCTTT,CSVISQGGQGLREAFF
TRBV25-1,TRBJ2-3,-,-,TGTGCCAGCAGTGAATCTCGTGGGTCAGATACGCAGTATTTT,CASSESRGSDTQYF
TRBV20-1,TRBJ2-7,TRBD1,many,TGCAGTGCTCGCCCCCCGAGGCAGGGGGCTTGGGGGCACGAGCAGTACTTC,CSARPPRQGAWGHEQYF
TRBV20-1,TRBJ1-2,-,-,TGCAGTGCTAGAGAGGGAGACAAGGGCTACACCTTC,CSAREGDKGYTF
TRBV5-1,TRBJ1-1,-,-,TGCGCCAGCAGCTTGGGAGGGGGGGCTTTCTTT,CASSLGGGAFF
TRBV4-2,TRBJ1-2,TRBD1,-,TGTGCCAGCAGCCAAGACAGGGGGCGCGGGTATGGCTACACCTTC,CASSQDRGRGYGYTF
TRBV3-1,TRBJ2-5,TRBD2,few,TGTGCCAGCAGCCAAGATAACGGGGGGTTCCCCTTAGAGACCCAGTACTTC,CASSQDNGGFPLETQYF
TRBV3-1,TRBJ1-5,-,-,TGTGCCAGCAGCCGAGGGGGTCTCAATCAGCCCCAGCATTTT,CASSRGGLNQPQHF
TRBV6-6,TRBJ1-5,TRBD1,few,TGTGCCAGCAGTTACCTGACAGGGGGAATTAATCAGCCCCAGCATTTT,CASSYLTGGINQPQHF
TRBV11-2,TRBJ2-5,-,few,TGTGCCAGCAGCTCTGCGGGGACCTCCCAAGAGACCCAGTACTTC,CASSSAGTSQETQYF
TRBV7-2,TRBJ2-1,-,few,TGTGCCAGCAGCGGGTCAGATGATCTTTCCTACAATGAGCAGTTCTTC,CASSGSDDLSYNEQFF
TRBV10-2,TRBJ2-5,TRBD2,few,TGCGCCAGCAGCTCGGGACTAGCGGGGGGGAGCGATGAGACCCAGTACTTC,CASSSGLAGGSDETQYF
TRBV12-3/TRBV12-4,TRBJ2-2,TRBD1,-,TGTGCCAGCAAACCGGACAGGGGAGGGGAGCTGTTTTTT,CASKPDRGGELFF
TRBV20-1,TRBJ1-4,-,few,TGCAGTGCTAGAGGCGGGACTGATGAAAAACTGTTTTTT,CSARGGTDEKLFF
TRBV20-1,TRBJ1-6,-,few,TGCAGTGCTAGAGATCGGCCAGTTCAGAATTCACCCCTCCACTTT,CSARDRPVQNSPLHF
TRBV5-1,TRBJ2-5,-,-,TGCGCCAGCAGCTTGGCGGGAAGAAGCGAGACCCAGTACTTC,CASSLAGRSETQYF
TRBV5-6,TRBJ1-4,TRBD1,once,TGTGCCAGCAGCGCCGGGACAGGGCTTTCTAATGAAAAACTGTTTTTT,CASSAGTGLSNEKLFF
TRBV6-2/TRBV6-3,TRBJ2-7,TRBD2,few,TGTGCCAGCAGTTACAGCCCAGCGGGGAGCTCCTACGAGCAGTACTTC,CASSYSPAGSSYEQYF
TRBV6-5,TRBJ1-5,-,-,TGTGCCAGCGCGGGGACCTTTGATGAGCCCCAGCATTTT,CASAGTFDEPQHF
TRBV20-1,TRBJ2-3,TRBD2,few,TGCAGTGCTAGGGGACTAGGTGCAGATACGCAGTATTTT,CSARGLGADTQYF
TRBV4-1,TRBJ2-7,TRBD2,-,TGCGCCAGCAGCCAAGATGATAGCGGGGGGACCTACGAGCAGTACTTC,CASSQDDSGGTYEQYF
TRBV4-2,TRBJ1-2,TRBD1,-,TGTGCCAGCAGCCAAGACAGTGGGACAGCCTATGGCTACACCTTC,CASSQDSGTAYGYTF
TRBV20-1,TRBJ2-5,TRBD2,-,TGCAGTGCTATGGCCCCGACTAGCGGGTCTGGGGAGACCCAGTACTTC,CSAMAPTSGSGETQYF
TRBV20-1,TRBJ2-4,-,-,TGCAGTGCTAGCCTTATGGGGGGCGGGATGCTAGCCAAAAACATTCAGTACTTC,CSASLMGGGMLAKNIQYF
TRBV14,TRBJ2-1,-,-,TGTGCCAGCAGCCAAGATCGAGGGGGGCCTGCCTACAATGAGCAGTTCTTC,CASSQDRGGPAYNEQFF
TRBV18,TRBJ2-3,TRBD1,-,TGTGCCAGCTCTCCAGGACAGGGGGCATTAGATACGCAGTATTTT,CASSPGQGALDTQYF
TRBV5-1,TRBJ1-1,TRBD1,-,TGCGCCAGCAGTCGCGGGACAGGGGAGACTGAAGCTTTCTTT,CASSRGTGETEAFF
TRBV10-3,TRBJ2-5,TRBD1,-,TGTGCCATCAGTGGGGACAGCCAAGAGACCCAGTACTTC,CAISGDSQETQYF
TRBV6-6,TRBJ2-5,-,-,TGTGCCAGCAGTTACGAGGGGGGGCCCAGAGAGACCCAGTACTTC,CASSYEGGPRETQYF
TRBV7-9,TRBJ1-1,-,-,TGTGCCAGCAGCTTGGGACACACGACCTCAAACACTGAAGCTTTCTTT,CASSLGHTTSNTEAFF
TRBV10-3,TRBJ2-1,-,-,TGTGCCATCAGTGAGTTCCGGGGAAACAATGAGCAGTTCTTC,CAISEFRGNNEQFF
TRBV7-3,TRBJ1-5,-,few,TGTGCCAGCAGCTTAGACGGTGCGTTACCCCAGCATTTT,CASSLDGALPQHF
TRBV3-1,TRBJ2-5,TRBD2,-,TGTGCCAGCAGCCAAGTAGGGACTAGCGGGGATCCCCTCTTTCAAGAGACCCAGTACTTC,CASSQVGTSGDPLFQETQYF
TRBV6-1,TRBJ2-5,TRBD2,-,TGTGCCAGCAGTGCACGGGGACTAGCGAATAAGGAGACCCAGTACTTC,CASSARGLANKETQYF
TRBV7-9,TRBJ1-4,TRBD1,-,TGTGCCAGCAGCGCGAGGGACAGCCTGAATGAAAAACTGTTTTTT,CASSARDSLNEKLFF
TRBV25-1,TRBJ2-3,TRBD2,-,TGTGCCAGCAGTAGACTAGCGGGGGTCACAGATACGCAGTATTTT,CASSRLAGVTDTQYF
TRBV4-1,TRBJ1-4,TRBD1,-,TGCGCCAGCAGCCAGCCCCGACAGGGAGGGAATGAAAAACTGTTTTTT,CASSQPRQGGNEKLFF
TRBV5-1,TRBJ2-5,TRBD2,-,TGCGCCAGCTGGCCGGAGCGAGCGGGGGCATTAGAGACCCAGTACTTC,CASWPERAGALETQYF
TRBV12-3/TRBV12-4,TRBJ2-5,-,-,TGTGCCAGCCTTGGTGGGGGCCAAGAGACCCAGTACTTC,CASLGGGQETQYF
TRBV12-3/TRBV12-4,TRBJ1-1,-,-,TGTGCCAGCAGCCGCGCCCCCGCTGAAGCTTTCTTT,CASSRAPAEAFF
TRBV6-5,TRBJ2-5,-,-,TGTGCCAGCAGTTACGGGGGGGCCCTTTTAAGAGAGACCCAGTACTTC,CASSYGGALLRETQYF